Listed below are T cell receptor beta chains from one sample, sequenced in a study of cytomegalovirus exposure and HLA in healthy donors. The repertoire was sequenced with immunoSEQ multiplex PCR; TCRdb's copy has only in-frame clones and lacks some. The sample lists 150,000 or so clones; less than 75% were seen once. The sequencing sample was made of PBMCs. These receptors were obtained from a girl aged 10-17 years in good health and CMV-seronegative. CDR3s include the opening cysteine and the closing phenylalanine or tryptophan. The order of the fields is J gene, D gene, clone size, V gene, CDR3 protein, CDR3 DNA. D genes are given only for firm matches. Not every row has a clone size; where given, it reads once, few, many or a size class.

J gene: TRBJ1-2; D gene: TRBD1; clone size: NA; V gene: TRBV5-6; CDR3 protein: CASSSGTGFSYGYTF; CDR3 DNA: TGTGCCAGCAGCTCTGGGACAGGCTTTTCCTATGGCTACACCTTC
J gene: TRBJ2-1; D gene: NA; clone size: few; V gene: TRBV5-6; CDR3 protein: CASSLQDNEQFF; CDR3 DNA: TGTGCCAGCAGCCTACAGGACAATGAGCAGTTCTTC
J gene: TRBJ1-3; D gene: NA; clone size: NA; V gene: TRBV10-3; CDR3 protein: CAASGDRTSSGNTIYF; CDR3 DNA: TGTGCCGCATCCGGCGACAGGACCTCCTCTGGAAACACCATATATTTT
J gene: TRBJ1-1; D gene: TRBD1; clone size: NA; V gene: TRBV6-6; CDR3 protein: CASSRSPRQGTEAFF; CDR3 DNA: TGTGCCAGCAGCCGGAGTCCGAGACAGGGCACTGAAGCTTTCTTT
J gene: TRBJ2-7; D gene: NA; clone size: NA; V gene: TRBV6-1; CDR3 protein: CASSESHRLDGYEQYF; CDR3 DNA: TGTGCCAGCAGTGAATCCCACAGGTTGGATGGCTACGAGCAGTACTTC
J gene: TRBJ1-1; D gene: TRBD1; clone size: NA; V gene: TRBV4-1; CDR3 protein: CASSQPTQGMNTEAFF; CDR3 DNA: TGCGCCAGCAGCCAACCTACACAGGGGATGAACACTGAAGCTTTCTTT
J gene: TRBJ1-6; D gene: NA; clone size: NA; V gene: TRBV5-6; CDR3 protein: CASSLRGASSPLHF; CDR3 DNA: TGTGCCAGCAGCTTGCGGGGGGCTAGTTCACCCCTCCACTTT
J gene: TRBJ2-2; D gene: NA; clone size: NA; V gene: TRBV5-6; CDR3 protein: CASSPVLSIANTGELFF; CDR3 DNA: TGTGCCAGCAGCCCTGTTTTGAGTATCGCGAACACCGGGGAGCTGTTTTTT
J gene: TRBJ1-1; D gene: TRBD1; clone size: few; V gene: TRBV10-3; CDR3 protein: CAITQPGGSEAFF; CDR3 DNA: TGTGCCATCACTCAACCAGGGGGCTCTGAAGCTTTCTTT
J gene: TRBJ1-2; D gene: TRBD1; clone size: NA; V gene: TRBV7-9; CDR3 protein: CASSLAGQGIDGYTF; CDR3 DNA: TGTGCCAGCAGCTTAGCGGGACAGGGTATAGATGGCTACACCTTC
J gene: TRBJ2-3; D gene: NA; clone size: NA; V gene: TRBV4-2; CDR3 protein: CASSHLSDGGETTDTQYF; CDR3 DNA: TGTGCCAGCAGCCACCTCTCGGATGGCGGGGAGACCACAGATACGCAGTATTTT
J gene: TRBJ2-1; D gene: NA; clone size: NA; V gene: TRBV9; CDR3 protein: CASSVRPGTSTYNEQFF; CDR3 DNA: TGTGCCAGCAGCGTTCGTCCCGGGACATCGACCTACAATGAGCAGTTCTTC
J gene: TRBJ2-7; D gene: NA; clone size: NA; V gene: TRBV7-3; CDR3 protein: CASSLTPAAGHGEQYF; CDR3 DNA: TGTGCCAGCAGCTTAACTCCGGCGGCCGGACACGGCGAGCAGTACTTC
J gene: TRBJ2-3; D gene: TRBD1; clone size: NA; V gene: TRBV5-1; CDR3 protein: CASSPQGADGDTQYF; CDR3 DNA: TGCGCCAGCAGCCCCCAGGGGGCAGATGGAGATACGCAGTATTTT
J gene: TRBJ1-1; D gene: TRBD1; clone size: NA; V gene: TRBV4-1; CDR3 protein: CASSQMDRGNTEAFF; CDR3 DNA: TGCGCCAGCAGCCAGATGGACAGGGGGAACACTGAAGCTTTCTTT
J gene: TRBJ2-5; D gene: NA; clone size: NA; V gene: TRBV2; CDR3 protein: CASSEGPRETQYF; CDR3 DNA: TGTGCCAGCAGTGAGGGCCCAAGGGAGACCCAGTACTTC
J gene: TRBJ1-1; D gene: NA; clone size: NA; V gene: TRBV4-1; CDR3 protein: CASSQTQGPEAFF; CDR3 DNA: TGCGCCAGCAGCCAGACACAGGGACCGGAAGCTTTCTTT
J gene: TRBJ1-1; D gene: NA; clone size: NA; V gene: TRBV7-2; CDR3 protein: CASSIRVDTEAFF; CDR3 DNA: TGTGCCAGCAGCATACGGGTCGACACTGAAGCTTTCTTT
J gene: TRBJ1-2; D gene: NA; clone size: NA; V gene: TRBV5-6; CDR3 protein: CASSLAPYLRDGYTF; CDR3 DNA: TGTGCCAGCAGCTTGGCCCCGTACCTTCGGGATGGCTACACCTTC
J gene: TRBJ1-6; D gene: TRBD1; clone size: NA; V gene: TRBV6-6; CDR3 protein: CASSSSTGRSNSPLHF; CDR3 DNA: TGTGCCAGCTCTTCCTCGACAGGGAGGAGTAATTCACCCCTCCACTTT
J gene: TRBJ2-5; D gene: NA; clone size: NA; V gene: TRBV2; CDR3 protein: CASSDRRLYQETQYF; CDR3 DNA: TGTGCCAGCAGTGATCGGCGGCTGTACCAAGAGACCCAGTACTTC
J gene: TRBJ1-5; D gene: NA; clone size: NA; V gene: TRBV6-5; CDR3 protein: CASSVRAGNQPQHF; CDR3 DNA: TGTGCCAGCAGCGTCAGGGCCGGGAATCAGCCCCAGCATTTT
J gene: TRBJ1-5; D gene: TRBD1; clone size: few; V gene: TRBV6-1; CDR3 protein: CASSGTGGVQPQHF; CDR3 DNA: TGTGCCAGCAGTGGGACAGGGGGGGTTCAGCCCCAGCATTTT
J gene: TRBJ2-7; D gene: TRBD1; clone size: NA; V gene: TRBV6-1; CDR3 protein: CASRDRGPYEQYF; CDR3 DNA: TGTGCCAGCCGGGACAGGGGGCCGTACGAGCAGTACTTC
J gene: TRBJ2-2; D gene: NA; clone size: NA; V gene: TRBV15; CDR3 protein: CATSRDQGTGELFF; CDR3 DNA: TGTGCCACCAGCAGAGATCAGGGGACCGGGGAGCTGTTTTTT
J gene: TRBJ1-4; D gene: NA; clone size: few; V gene: TRBV5-1; CDR3 protein: CASSLVPTGLTNEKLFF; CDR3 DNA: TGCGCCAGCAGCTTGGTCCCCACAGGGCTAACTAATGAAAAACTGTTTTTT
J gene: TRBJ1-5; D gene: NA; clone size: NA; V gene: TRBV28; CDR3 protein: CASSLRPAPGVQPQHF; CDR3 DNA: TGTGCCAGCAGTTTACGCCCGGCCCCTGGAGTACAGCCCCAGCATTTT
J gene: TRBJ1-6; D gene: NA; clone size: NA; V gene: TRBV6-5; CDR3 protein: CASSSGQNHSPLHF; CDR3 DNA: TGTGCCAGCAGTTCGGGACAAAATCATTCACCCCTCCACTTT
J gene: TRBJ2-6; D gene: TRBD1; clone size: NA; V gene: TRBV9; CDR3 protein: CASSAATGVGANVLTF; CDR3 DNA: TGTGCCAGCAGCGCCGCGACAGGGGTCGGGGCCAACGTCCTGACTTTC
J gene: TRBJ2-5; D gene: NA; clone size: NA; V gene: TRBV30; CDR3 protein: CAPSPGAGETQYF; CDR3 DNA: TGTGCACCATCCCCTGGGGCCGGGGAGACCCAGTACTTC
J gene: TRBJ1-5; D gene: NA; clone size: NA; V gene: TRBV4-1; CDR3 protein: CASSPPTELNQPQHF; CDR3 DNA: TGCGCCAGCAGCCCTCCGACAGAGCTTAATCAGCCCCAGCATTTT
J gene: TRBJ1-4; D gene: NA; clone size: NA; V gene: TRBV19; CDR3 protein: CASSIFTDEKLFF; CDR3 DNA: TGTGCCAGTAGTATATTTACAGATGAAAAACTGTTTTTT
J gene: TRBJ2-2; D gene: TRBD2; clone size: once; V gene: TRBV11-2; CDR3 protein: CASSPAPGTRRTGELFF; CDR3 DNA: TGTGCCAGCAGCCCAGCACCCGGGACTAGAAGGACCGGGGAGCTGTTTTTT
J gene: TRBJ2-3; D gene: NA; clone size: NA; V gene: TRBV6-5; CDR3 protein: CASGTVSTDTQYF; CDR3 DNA: TGTGCCAGCGGGACTGTATCCACAGATACGCAGTATTTT
J gene: TRBJ2-1; D gene: NA; clone size: few; V gene: TRBV9; CDR3 protein: CASSGWGTHYNEQFF; CDR3 DNA: TGTGCCAGCAGCGGGTGGGGGACTCACTACAATGAGCAGTTCTTC
J gene: TRBJ2-5; D gene: NA; clone size: NA; V gene: TRBV12-5; CDR3 protein: CASGLKPAETQYF; CDR3 DNA: TGTGCTAGTGGTTTGAAGCCTGCTGAGACCCAGTACTTC
J gene: TRBJ1-1; D gene: NA; clone size: NA; V gene: TRBV27; CDR3 protein: CASRTQGGTEAFF; CDR3 DNA: TGTGCCAGCAGAACTCAGGGTGGGACTGAAGCTTTCTTT
J gene: TRBJ2-3; D gene: TRBD2; clone size: few; V gene: TRBV4-1; CDR3 protein: CASSPGLAGADTQYF; CDR3 DNA: TGCGCCAGCAGCCCGGGACTAGCGGGGGCAGATACGCAGTATTTT